The T cell receptor beta chain under discussion was sequenced for a study of cytomegalovirus exposure and HLA in healthy donors. The PCR used 60 Vbeta and 13 Jbeta primers. Sequencing used immunoSEQ multiplex PCR; TCRdb keeps in-frame clones, though not all of them. The sample yields some 110,000 clones, of which the top ten take up about 2.2%. Germline V gene data show CDR1 as SQVTM and CDR2 as ANQGSEA. The CDR3 contains 16 residues. Trimming took 4 bases from V and 7 from J; bases not matched to a gene: 11. Sequenced input: PBMCs. This sequence originates from a man between 35 and 55 years old in good health and CMV-seronegative. The rearrangement uses TRBV29-1 and TRBJ2-1, with 12 bases identical to TRBD2. CDR3 residues: CSVVQATSGRGNEQFF. CDR3 nucleotide sequence: TGCAGCGTTGTCCAGGCGACTAGCGGGAGAGGGAATGAGCAGTTCTTC.